A single T cell receptor beta chain is shown here with its context. No antigen is known for it. No quality values exist for individual bases; no much larger clone is one base distant. Libraries were prepared through the immunoSEQ multiplex PCR assay. DNA from the cultured, isolated CD4+ T cells was subjected to TCR beta CDR3 sequencing. As for the original processing: Non-productive TCR sequences were removed, reads were trimmed to the CDR3 region, and CDR3s of at least 7 amino acids were retained. The MANAFEST web app was used to identify antigen-specific clonotypes by comparing expansion in peptide wells with expansion in reference cultures. Positive clones required FDR<0.05 expansion versus reference and all other wells, odds ratio above 5, and frequency above 0.1% in two replicate wells. A clonotype was called cross-reactive if it was significantly expanded both in SARS-CoV-2 spike wells and in at least one common cold coronavirus spike condition. Levenshtein distance calculated with the stringdist R package was used to assess CDR3 similarity, and unrooted trees were constructed with ape in R 3.6.1. TCRdb took this table from immuneACCESS and kept in-frame rearrangements with V and J called. Such tables lack part of the clones; where checked against another copy, unresolved V genes explain under half of the gap, and the rest is unexplained. That table furnishes V, J and clone size, whereas the DNA furnished D and trimming. A total of tens of thousands of clones appear in this sample, 65% to 80% of them only once. The ten largest clones represent roughly 9% of the sample.

Trimming leaves V shorter by 5 bases and J shorter by 0 bases, with the junction holding 11 bases beyond the gene matches. The CDR3 has 18 amino acids, counting the end cysteine and phenylalanine. This entry keeps only the CDR3 DNA: 54 bases, framed from base 1. The germline V gene (reference sequence) provides CDR1 SEHNR and CDR2 FQNEAQ. The data stem from a study of vaccination effects on CD4 cells after COVID-19 (dated by TCRdb to between 2021 and 2024). About the investigation overall: Across the study, the median time from the second dose to post-vaccine sampling was 72 days (range 14 to 241). The Oncomine TCR Beta short-read assay on an Illumina iSeq 100 was used to sequence cultures from other donors in the study. SARS-CoV-2 spike-specific CD4+ TCR repertoires from before and after mRNA vaccination were compared in COVID-19 convalescent patients and in infection-naive vaccine recipients. Altogether, some ten COVID-19 convalescent patients and a few SARS-CoV-2-naive healthy vaccine recipients made up the full study.

In the ViraFEST assay, PBMC were stimulated with viral peptide pools, and antigen-specific CD4+ T cell clonotypes were then identified by expansion using TCR sequencing. After about 10 days of culture, CD4+ T cells were isolated with the EasySep CD4+ T cell isolation kit. Two doses of either the BNT162b2 or the mRNA-1273 mRNA SARS-CoV-2 vaccine were administered to participants. The absence of prior SARS-CoV-2 infection in healthy vaccine recipients was confirmed by negative nucleocapsid antibodies before and after vaccination. Some 2.2 million PBMC per well were cultured in IMDM with roughly 5% human AB serum, 7.5 to 10 IU/ml IL-2 and gentamicin, plus 10 ug/ml peptides. On days 3 and 7, half of the culture medium was replaced with fresh IL-2-containing medium. Unless otherwise noted, each peptide stimulation condition was cultured in triplicate wells. Using Ficoll-Paque Plus gradient centrifugation, PBMC were separated from whole blood and then either used fresh or cryopreserved at -140C. The overlapping peptide pools covered the spike proteins of SARS-CoV-2 and of the common cold coronaviruses HCoV-NL63, HCoV-OC43 and HCoV-229E. The QIAamp micro DNA kit was used to extract genomic DNA from the cultured CD4+ T cells.

Beyond this particular receptor, the publication reports: Clones induced by infection and clones induced by vaccination both contracted markedly at late timepoints after vaccination, which fits with T cell responses waning over time. Among healthy vaccine recipients, nearly all vaccine-induced clones were SARS-CoV-2 mono-reactive, and just 1 of 255 was cross-reactive with common cold coronaviruses. Only a small number of convalescent patients were included, and no early post-infection timepoints were available, which limited the study.

The sample here was CD4+ T cells from PBMCs cultured with HCoV-NL63 spike peptides, taken after COVID-19 vaccination. The intended sense of this specimen's cell subset or site label: HCoV-NL63 spike overlapping peptide pool stimulation. The rearranged chain carries TRBV7-9 and TRBJ1-4; a stretch of 8 junction bases matches TRBD1. This sequence was found in a human donor who received a COVID-19 vaccine. The nucleotides are TGTGCCAGCAGCATAAGACAGGGGATCGGGACAACTAATGAAAAACTGTTTTTT. Translated, it gives CASSIRQGIGTTNEKLFF.